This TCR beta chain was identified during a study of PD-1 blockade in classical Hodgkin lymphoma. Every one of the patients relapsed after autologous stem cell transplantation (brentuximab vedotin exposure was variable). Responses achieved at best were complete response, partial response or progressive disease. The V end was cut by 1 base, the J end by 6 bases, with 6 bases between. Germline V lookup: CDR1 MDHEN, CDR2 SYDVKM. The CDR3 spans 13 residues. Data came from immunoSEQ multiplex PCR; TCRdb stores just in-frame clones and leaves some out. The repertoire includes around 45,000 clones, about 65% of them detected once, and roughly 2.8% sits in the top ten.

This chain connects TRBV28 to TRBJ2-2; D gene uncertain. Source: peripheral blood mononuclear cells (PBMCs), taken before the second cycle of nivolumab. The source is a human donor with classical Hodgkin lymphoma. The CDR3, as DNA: TGTGCCAGCAGTTTATCAGGTGCCGGGGAGCTGTTTTTT. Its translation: CASSLSGAGELFF.